This T cell receptor beta chain was recorded in a study of cytomegalovirus exposure and HLA in healthy donors. Study in general: Earlier work reported some 110 million unique TCR beta sequences from 180 million or so T cells. Overall study findings and caveats: Cytomegalovirus-associated TCR beta chains were listed, numbering 150 to 200.

V was pared by 5 bases and J by 6 bases, with 6 bases of the junction left unmatched. The CDR3 loop spans 13 amino acids. Germline V gene lookup returns CDR1 LNHDA and CDR2 SQIVND (reference sequence). Regarding this clone: Its specificity is unknown.

PCR involved 60 Vbeta and 13 Jbeta primers. Per the original methods: Per a later analysis, the number of unique TCR beta chains was about 80 million, of which some 10 million were shared. Using immunoSEQ multiplex PCR, the repertoire was profiled, and TCRdb retains in-frame clones only, with some absent. V, J and clone size are those of that table, while D and trimming were read from the DNA. The sample contains around 120,000 clones, 80% of which appear only once. The origin of this receptor is a woman aged 40-49 years in good health and CMV-seronegative. The sample taken for sequencing was PBMCs. This sequence joins TRBV19 and TRBJ1-2; 7 bases match TRBD1. CDR3 sequence: CASSLQGPHGYTF. The CDR3 DNA follows: TGTGCCAGTAGTCTACAGGGGCCTCATGGCTACACCTTC.